This T cell receptor beta chain was captured in a study of response to subunit inactivated influenza vaccine. The V and J ends lost 3 bases and 0 bases respectively, with 8 bases between them. CDR3 length: 15 residues. Germline V gives CDR1 MDHEN, CDR2 SYDVKM. TCRdb re-analysed the RT-PCR reads in MiXCR, keeping a single row per CDR3 protein. The repertoire holds 550,000 to 800,000 distinct CDR3 sequences, with roughly 13% as singletons. Regarding the study as a whole: Few additional T cells are recruited per seasonal influenza vaccination, authors suggested.

This clonotype appeared a few times. The antigen is unknown. This TCR came from a middle-aged man who received an inactivated influenza vaccine. The J gene is TRBJ2-2, the V gene TRBV28, with D unresolved. Sequenced material: PBMCs from blood, taken around two weeks before vaccination. The CDR3, as DNA: TGTGCCAGCAGTTTTGGCAGCACGAACACCGGGGAGCTGTTTTTT. Translating gives CASSFGSTNTGELFF.